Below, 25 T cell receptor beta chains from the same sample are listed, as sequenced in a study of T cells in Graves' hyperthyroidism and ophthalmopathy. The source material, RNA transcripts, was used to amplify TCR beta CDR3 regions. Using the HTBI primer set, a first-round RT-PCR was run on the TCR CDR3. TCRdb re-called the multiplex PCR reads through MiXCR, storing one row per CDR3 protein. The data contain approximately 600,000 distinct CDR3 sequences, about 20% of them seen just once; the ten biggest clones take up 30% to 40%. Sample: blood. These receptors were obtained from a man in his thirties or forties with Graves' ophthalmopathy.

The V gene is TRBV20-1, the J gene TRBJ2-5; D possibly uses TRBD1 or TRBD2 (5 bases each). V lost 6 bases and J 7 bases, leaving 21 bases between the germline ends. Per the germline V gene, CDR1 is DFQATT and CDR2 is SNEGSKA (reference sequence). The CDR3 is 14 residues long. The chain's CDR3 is CSAHWGGGRVTQYF. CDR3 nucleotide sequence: TGCAGTGCCCACTGGGGTGGGGGAAGGGTGACCCAGTACTTC.

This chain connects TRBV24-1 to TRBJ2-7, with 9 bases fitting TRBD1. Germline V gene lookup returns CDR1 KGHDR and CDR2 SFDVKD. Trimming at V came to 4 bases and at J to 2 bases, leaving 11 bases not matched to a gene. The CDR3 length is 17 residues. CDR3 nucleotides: TGTGCCACCAGTGAAGCCTCCACAGGGGGCGCCGCCTACGAGCAGTACTTC. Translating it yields CATSEASTGGAAYEQYF.

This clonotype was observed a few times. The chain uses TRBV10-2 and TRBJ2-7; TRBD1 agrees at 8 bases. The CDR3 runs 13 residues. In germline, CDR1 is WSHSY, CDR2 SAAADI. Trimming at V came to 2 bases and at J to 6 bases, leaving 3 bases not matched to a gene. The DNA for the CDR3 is TGCGCCAGCAGTGAGGGTACAGGGGGCGAGCAGTACTTC. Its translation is CASSEGTGGEQYF.

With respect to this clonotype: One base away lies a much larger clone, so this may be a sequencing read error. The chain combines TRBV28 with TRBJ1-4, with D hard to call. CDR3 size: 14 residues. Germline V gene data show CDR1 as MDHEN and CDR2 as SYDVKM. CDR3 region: CAGSLRALNEKLFF. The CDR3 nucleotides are TGTGCCGGCAGTTTGAGGGCCCTGAATGAAAAACTGTTTTTT.

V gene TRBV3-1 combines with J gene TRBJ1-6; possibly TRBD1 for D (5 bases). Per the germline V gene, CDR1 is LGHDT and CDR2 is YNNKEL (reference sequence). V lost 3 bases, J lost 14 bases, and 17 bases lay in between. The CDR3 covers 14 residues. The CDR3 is CASSHRQTGYTLHF. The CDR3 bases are TGTGCCAGCAGCCACCGACAGACGGGGTACACCCTCCACTTT.

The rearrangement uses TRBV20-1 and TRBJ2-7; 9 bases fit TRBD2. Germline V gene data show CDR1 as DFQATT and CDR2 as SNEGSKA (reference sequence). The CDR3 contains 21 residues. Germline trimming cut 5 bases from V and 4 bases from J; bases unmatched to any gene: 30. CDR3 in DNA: TGCAGTGCTGGAGGGGACGTTTGGGAGACTAGCGGTCCGGGAGGGGTGTACGAGCAGTACTTC. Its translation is CSAGGDVWETSGPGGVYEQYF.

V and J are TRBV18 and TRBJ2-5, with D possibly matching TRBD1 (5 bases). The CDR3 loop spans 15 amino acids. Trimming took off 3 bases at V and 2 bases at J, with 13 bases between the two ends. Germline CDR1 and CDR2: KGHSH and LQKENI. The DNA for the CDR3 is TGTGCCAGCTCACCGAGACAGAACTCACAAGAGACCCAGTACTTC. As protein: CASSPRQNSQETQYF.

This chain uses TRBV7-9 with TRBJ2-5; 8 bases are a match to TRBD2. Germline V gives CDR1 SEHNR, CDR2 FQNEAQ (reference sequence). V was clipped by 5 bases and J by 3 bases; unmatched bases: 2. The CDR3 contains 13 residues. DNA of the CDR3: TGTGCCAGCAGCCGGGGGGGGAAAGAGACCCAGTACTTC. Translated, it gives CASSRGGKETQYF.

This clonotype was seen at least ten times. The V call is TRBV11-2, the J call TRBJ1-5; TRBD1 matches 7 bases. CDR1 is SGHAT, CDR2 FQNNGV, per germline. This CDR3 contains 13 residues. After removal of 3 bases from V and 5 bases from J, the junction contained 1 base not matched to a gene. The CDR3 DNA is TGTGCCAGCAGCTTCACAGGGGATCAGCCCCAGCATTTT. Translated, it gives CASSFTGDQPQHF.

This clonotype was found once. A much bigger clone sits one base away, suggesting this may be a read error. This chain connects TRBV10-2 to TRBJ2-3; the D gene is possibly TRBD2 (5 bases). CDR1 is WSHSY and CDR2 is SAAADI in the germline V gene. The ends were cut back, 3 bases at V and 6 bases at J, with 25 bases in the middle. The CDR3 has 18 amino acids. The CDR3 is CASSEMRNIVGDLDTQYF. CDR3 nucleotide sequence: TGCGCCAGCAGTGAAATGCGGAATATAGTGGGAGATTTGGATACGCAGTATTTT.

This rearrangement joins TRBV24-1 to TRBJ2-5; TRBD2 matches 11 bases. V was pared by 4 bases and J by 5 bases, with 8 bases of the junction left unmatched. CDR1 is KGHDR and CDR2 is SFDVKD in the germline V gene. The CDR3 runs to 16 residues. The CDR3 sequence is CATSDPLAGESETQYF. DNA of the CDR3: TGTGCCACCAGTGACCCACTAGCGGGAGAATCGGAGACCCAGTACTTC.

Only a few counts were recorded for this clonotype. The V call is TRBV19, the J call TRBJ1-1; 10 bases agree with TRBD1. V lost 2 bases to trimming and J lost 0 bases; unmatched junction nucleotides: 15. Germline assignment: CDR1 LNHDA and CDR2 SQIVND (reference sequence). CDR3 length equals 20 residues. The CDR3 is CASSISPRTGGYLMNTEAFF. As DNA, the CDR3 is TGTGCCAGTAGTATATCCCCTCGGACAGGGGGGTATTTGATGAACACTGAAGCTTTCTTT. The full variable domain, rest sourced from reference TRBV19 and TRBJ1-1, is DGGITQSPKYLFRKEGQNVTLSCEQNLNHDAMYWYRQDPGQGLRLIYYSQIVNDFQKGDIAEGYSVSREKKESFPLTVTSAQKNPTAFYLCASSISPRTGGYLMNTEAFFGQGTRLTVV.

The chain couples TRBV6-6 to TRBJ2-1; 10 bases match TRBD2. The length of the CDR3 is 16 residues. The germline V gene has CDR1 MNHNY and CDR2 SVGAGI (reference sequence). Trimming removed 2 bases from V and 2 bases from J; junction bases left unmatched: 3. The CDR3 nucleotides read TGTGCCAGCAGTTACGGGAGCGGGGGGGCCTACAATGAGCAGTTCTTC. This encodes CASSYGSGGAYNEQFF.

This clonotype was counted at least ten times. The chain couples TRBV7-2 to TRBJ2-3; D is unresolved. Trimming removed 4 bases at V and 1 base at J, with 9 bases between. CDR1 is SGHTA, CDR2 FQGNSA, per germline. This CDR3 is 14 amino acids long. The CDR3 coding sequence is TGTGCCAGCAGCTCTATGTATCGCACAGATACGCAGTATTTT. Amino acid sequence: CASSSMYRTDTQYF.

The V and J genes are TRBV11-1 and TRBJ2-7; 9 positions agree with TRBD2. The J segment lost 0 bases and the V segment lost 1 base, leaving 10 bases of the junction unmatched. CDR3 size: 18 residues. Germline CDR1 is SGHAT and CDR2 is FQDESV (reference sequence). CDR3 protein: CASSLEPSGGRDSYEQYF. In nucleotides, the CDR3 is TGTGCCAGCAGCTTAGAACCATCCGGCGGGAGGGACTCCTACGAGCAGTACTTC.

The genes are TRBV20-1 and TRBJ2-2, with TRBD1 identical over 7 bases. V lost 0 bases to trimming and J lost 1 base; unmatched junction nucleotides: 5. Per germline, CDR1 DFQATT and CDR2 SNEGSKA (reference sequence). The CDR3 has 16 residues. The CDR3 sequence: CSARDLRQGNTGELFF. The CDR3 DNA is TGCAGTGCTAGAGATTTAAGACAGGGGAACACCGGGGAGCTGTTTTTT.

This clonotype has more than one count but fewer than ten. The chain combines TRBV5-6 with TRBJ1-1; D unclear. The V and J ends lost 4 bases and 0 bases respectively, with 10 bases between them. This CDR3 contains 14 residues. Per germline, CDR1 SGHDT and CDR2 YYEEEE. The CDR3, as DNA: TGTGCCAGCAGCCCCGGCAGCCTGAACACTGAAGCTTTCTTT. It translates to CASSPGSLNTEAFF.

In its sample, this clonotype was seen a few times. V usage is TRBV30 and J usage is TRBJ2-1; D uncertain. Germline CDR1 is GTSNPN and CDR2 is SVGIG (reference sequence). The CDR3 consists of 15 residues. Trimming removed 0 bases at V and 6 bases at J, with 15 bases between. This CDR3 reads CAWSVLLPIVNEQFF. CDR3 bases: TGTGCCTGGAGTGTACTTCTACCGATTGTCAATGAGCAGTTCTTC.

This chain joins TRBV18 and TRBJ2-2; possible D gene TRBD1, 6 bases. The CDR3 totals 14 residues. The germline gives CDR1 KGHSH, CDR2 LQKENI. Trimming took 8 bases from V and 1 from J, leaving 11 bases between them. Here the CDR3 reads CASDRNGNTGELFF. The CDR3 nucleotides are TGTGCCAGCGACAGGAACGGGAACACCGGGGAGCTGTTTTTT.

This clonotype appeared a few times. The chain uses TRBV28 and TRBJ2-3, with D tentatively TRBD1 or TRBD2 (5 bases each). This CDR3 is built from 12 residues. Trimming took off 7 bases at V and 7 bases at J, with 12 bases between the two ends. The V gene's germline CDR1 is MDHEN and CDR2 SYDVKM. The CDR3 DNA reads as TGTGCCAGCATGGGGGATACCAATACGCAGTATTTT. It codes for CASMGDTNTQYF.

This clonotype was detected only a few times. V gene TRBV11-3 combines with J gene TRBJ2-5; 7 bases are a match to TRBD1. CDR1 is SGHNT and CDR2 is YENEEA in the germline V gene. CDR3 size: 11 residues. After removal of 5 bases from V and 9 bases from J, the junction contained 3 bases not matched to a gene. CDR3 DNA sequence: TGTGCCAGCAGCCCAACAGGGGCCCAGTACTTC. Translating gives CASSPTGAQYF.

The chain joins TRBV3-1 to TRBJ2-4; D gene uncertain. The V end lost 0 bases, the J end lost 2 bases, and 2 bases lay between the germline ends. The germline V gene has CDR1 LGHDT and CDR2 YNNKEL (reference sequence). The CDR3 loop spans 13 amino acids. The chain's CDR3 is CASSQEPKNIQYF. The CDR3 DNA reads TGTGCCAGCAGCCAAGAACCCAAAAACATTCAGTACTTC.

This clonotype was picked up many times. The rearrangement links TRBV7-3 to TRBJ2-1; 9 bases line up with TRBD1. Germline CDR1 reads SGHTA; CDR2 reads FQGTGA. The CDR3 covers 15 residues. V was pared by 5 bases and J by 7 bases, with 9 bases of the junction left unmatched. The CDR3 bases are TGTGCCAGCAGCCCGGGACAGGGAGGTTGGAATGAGCAGTTCTTC. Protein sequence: CASSPGQGGWNEQFF. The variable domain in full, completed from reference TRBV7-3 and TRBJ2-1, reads GAGVSQTPSNKVTEKGKYVELRCDPISGHTALYWYRQSLGQGPEFLIYFQGTGAADDSGLPNDRFFAVRPEGSVSTLKIQRTERGDSAVYLCASSPGQGGWNEQFFGPGTRLTVL.

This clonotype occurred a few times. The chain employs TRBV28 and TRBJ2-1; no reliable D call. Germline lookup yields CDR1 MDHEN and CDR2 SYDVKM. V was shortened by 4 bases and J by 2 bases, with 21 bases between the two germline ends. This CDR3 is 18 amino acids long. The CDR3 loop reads CASSSLHKLYSAYNEQFF. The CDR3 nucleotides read TGTGCCAGCAGTTCCCTACATAAATTGTACTCGGCCTACAATGAGCAGTTCTTC.

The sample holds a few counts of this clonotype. The CDR3 reads CASREGRTNYGYTF. The CDR3 nucleotides read TGTGCCAGCAGAGAGGGACGGACTAACTATGGCTACACCTTC. This chain uses TRBV7-2 with TRBJ1-2, with D perhaps TRBD1 (5 bases). Germline V lookup: CDR1 SGHTA, CDR2 FQGNSA. This CDR3 contains 14 residues. V was cut by 6 bases and J by 0 bases, with 11 bases left in between.